The 26 T cell receptor beta chains reported below all come from one sample, sequenced in a study of blood T cell repertoires in COVID-19 (dated by TCRdb to the early 2020s). The method was the immunoSEQ multiplex PCR assay. What TCRdb holds here is the immuneACCESS table cut down to in-frame rearrangements. Part of the clones is not present; checked against another copy, under half of the missing clones reflect an unresolved V gene, and the others are unexplained. This sample holds under 300,000 clones; 80% to 90% were observed only once. The ten largest account for 2.4% of the sample. Sequenced sample: PBMCs or T cells enriched from blood (not recorded which). Receptors were obtained from a young woman who had recovered from COVID-19.

The V gene is TRBV9, the J gene TRBJ1-2, with TRBD1 matching 8 bases. Germline trimming cut 3 bases from V and 4 bases from J; bases unmatched to any gene: 14. This CDR3 region has 17 residues. Germline CDR1 reads SGDLS; CDR2 reads YYNGEE. The CDR3 coding sequence is TGTGCCAGCAGCGGAACCGGGACAGGAGGATCTAGCTATGGCTACACCTTC. Its translation is CASSGTGTGGSSYGYTF.

J is TRBJ1-1 and V is TRBV3-1 (or the pseudogene TRBV3-2), with a tentative D call TRBD1 (5 bases). V shed 0 bases and J shed 2 bases, with 10 bases lying between them. CDR3 length: 15 amino acids. Germline CDR1 reads LGHDT; CDR2 reads YNNKEL (reference sequence). For the CDR3, the DNA is TGTGCCAGCAGCCAAGAGGGGCCGGGCAACACTGAAGCTTTCTTT. This sequence encodes CASSQEGPGNTEAFF.

The chain links TRBV29-1 to TRBJ2-7; 7 bases fit TRBD1. The CDR3 is made up of 12 amino acids. The germline V gene has CDR1 SQVTM and CDR2 ANQGSEA. J was trimmed by 5 bases and V by 5 bases; bases with no gene match: 6. The CDR3 DNA is TGCAGCGTTAGCCGTGGGACAGACGAGCAGTACTTC. It codes for CSVSRGTDEQYF.

The chain is built from TRBV10-2 and TRBJ2-3, with a tentative D call TRBD1 (5 bases). Germline-derived CDR1 and CDR2 are WSHSY and SAAADI. This CDR3 contains 13 residues. Between the trimmed V and J ends, which lost 0 bases and 6 bases, there was a span of 7 bases. The CDR3 spells CASSESKGDTQYF. CDR3 sequence (DNA): TGCGCCAGCAGTGAGTCAAAGGGGGATACGCAGTATTTT.

The genes are TRBV2 and TRBJ2-5; TRBD2 matches 10 bases. The CDR3 spans 13 residues. V gave up 6 bases and J gave up 5 bases; unmatched junction bases: 3. Germline assignment: CDR1 SNHLY and CDR2 FYNNEI. CDR3 loop: CASRLAGHETQYF. The DNA for the CDR3 is TGTGCCAGCAGACTAGCGGGACACGAGACCCAGTACTTC.

The CDR3 loop is CASRRGGKLNTEAFF. The CDR3 bases are TGCGCCAGCAGGAGGGGGGGGAAACTGAACACTGAAGCTTTCTTT. The chain joins TRBV10-1 to TRBJ1-1; D perhaps matches TRBD1 (6 bases). Germline CDR1 reads WNHNN; CDR2 reads SYGVQD (reference sequence). Trimming shortened V by 6 bases and J by 0 bases, and 14 bases separated the two germline ends. The CDR3 spans 15 residues.

The chain carries TRBV2 and TRBJ1-2; D remains ambiguous. The CDR3 has 14 residues. V lost 3 bases to trimming and J lost 0 bases, with 8 bases between them. Germline loops: CDR1 SNHLY, CDR2 FYNNEI. CDR3 sequence: CASSDAGTNYGYTF. DNA of the CDR3: TGTGCCAGCAGTGATGCCGGGACTAACTATGGCTACACCTTC.

The rearrangement links TRBV5-5 to TRBJ1-5; 7 nucleotides agree with TRBD1. There are 13 residues in the CDR3. Germline CDR1 and CDR2: SGHKS and YYEKEE (reference sequence). The V segment lost 5 bases and the J segment 7 bases; nucleotides outside the gene matches: 6. The CDR3 reads CASSRQGGQPQHF. CDR3 bases: TGTGCCAGCAGTCGACAGGGCGGACAGCCCCAGCATTTT. Combining the CDR3 with reference TRBV5-5 and TRBJ1-5 gives the whole variable domain DAGVTQSPTHLIKTRGQQVTLRCSPISGHKSVSWYQQVLGQGPQFIFQYYEKEERGRGNFPDRFSARQFPNYSSELNVNALLLGDSALYLCASSRQGGQPQHFGDGTRLSIL.

The rearrangement joins TRBV5-1 to TRBJ1-1; possible D gene TRBD1, 6 bases. In germline, CDR1 is SGHRS, CDR2 YFSETQ. CDR3 length: 14 amino acids. Trimming took 4 bases from V and 5 from J, leaving 15 bases between them. The CDR3 DNA reads TGCGCCAGCAGCCCGGGACATTCGAATACTGAAGCTTTCTTT. Its protein is CASSPGHSNTEAFF.

The chain carries TRBV5-8 and TRBJ2-5, with TRBD2 matching 10 bases. Germline values: CDR1 SGHTS, CDR2 YDEGEE. The CDR3 extends over 17 amino acids. V lost 0 bases, J lost 1 base, and 6 bases stayed unmatched. The CDR3: CASSLGAASGSQETQYF. CDR3 DNA sequence: TGTGCCAGCAGCTTGGGGGCGGCTAGCGGGAGCCAAGAGACCCAGTACTTC. Looking up the rest from reference TRBV5-8 and TRBJ2-5 gives the full variable domain: EAGVTQSPTHLIKTRGQQATLRCSPISGHTSVYWYQQALGLGLQFLLWYDEGEERNRGNFPPRFSGRQFPNYSSELNVNALELEDSALYLCASSLGAASGSQETQYFGPGTRLLVL.

This sequence joins TRBV4-1 and TRBJ2-7; TRBD2 is a possible D gene (5 bases). This CDR3 is 14 amino acids long. V lost 1 base to trimming and J lost 1 base, with 8 bases between them. The V gene's germline CDR1 is MGHRA and CDR2 YSYEKL. In nucleotides, the CDR3 is TGCGCCAGCAGCCAAGGTGAGGGATCCTACGAGCAGTACTTC. Protein: CASSQGEGSYEQYF.

The chain links TRBV28 to TRBJ2-5; 8 bases fit TRBD1. J lost 2 bases, V lost 1 base, and 3 bases had no gene match. The CDR3 is 15 residues long. CDR1 and CDR2 (germline): MDHEN, SYDVKM. The CDR3 DNA follows: TGTGCCAGCAGTTTATCCTGGACAGGGCAAGAGACCCAGTACTTC. Protein sequence: CASSLSWTGQETQYF.

In its sample, this clone was seen once. The genes are TRBV5-6 and TRBJ2-3; 8 nucleotides line up with TRBD2. CDR3 size: 16 residues. CDR1 SGHDT and CDR2 YYEEEE come from the germline V gene. V lost 1 base to trimming and J lost 2 bases; unmatched junction nucleotides: 6. The CDR3 protein is CASSLRTSSFTDTQYF. CDR3 coding DNA: TGTGCCAGCAGCTTGAGGACTAGCTCCTTCACAGATACGCAGTATTTT.

The CDR3 sequence is CASSPTGGRFYGYTF. The CDR3 coding sequence is TGTGCCAGCAGCCCAACAGGGGGCCGTTTCTATGGCTACACCTTC. This sequence joins TRBV5-8 and TRBJ1-2; 9 bases fit TRBD1. V lost 4 bases to trimming and J lost 4 bases; unmatched junction nucleotides: 8. Germline assignment: CDR1 SGHTS and CDR2 YDEGEE. The CDR3 covers 15 residues.

J is TRBJ2-1 and V is TRBV3-1 (or the pseudogene TRBV3-2); 10 bases line up with TRBD2. CDR1 is LGHDT and CDR2 is YNNKEL in the germline V gene (reference sequence). Trimming cost V 3 bases and J 7 bases; bases outside gene matches: 6. The CDR3 consists of 15 residues. Written as DNA, the CDR3 is TGTGCCAGCAGCCATATAAGCGGGGGGGCTAATGAGCAGTTCTTC. Residues: CASSHISGGANEQFF.

This chain links TRBV11-2 with TRBJ2-1, with 9 bases fitting TRBD2. Germline loops: CDR1 SGHAT, CDR2 FQNNGV. V lost 1 base to trimming and J lost 6 bases; unmatched junction nucleotides: 7. CDR3 size: 16 residues. For the CDR3, the DNA is TGTGCCAGCAGCTTAGTCTTGACTAGCGGCTTCAATGAGCAGTTCTTC. Translation gives CASSLVLTSGFNEQFF.

This clone has a single count. The chain employs TRBV7-9 and TRBJ1-2; maybe TRBD1 (5 bases). Trimming removed 1 base from V and 8 bases from J, with 14 bases in between. The CDR3 sequence is 14 residues long. Germline CDR1 SEHNR, CDR2 FQNEAQ (reference sequence). As DNA, the CDR3 is TGTGCCAGCAGCTTAGAGGGCAGGGAAATCGGCTACACCTTC. Its protein product is CASSLEGREIGYTF.

The chain recombines TRBV13 with TRBJ2-7, with 8 bases aligning to TRBD2. Germline V CDR1 and CDR2: PRHDT, FYEKMQ (reference sequence). The CDR3 runs 14 residues. The V gene end was trimmed by 4 bases and the J gene end by 3 bases; junction bases not matched to a gene: 5. The CDR3 loop reads CASSSAGGYYEQYF. The CDR3 coding sequence is TGTGCCAGCAGCTCTGCGGGAGGTTACTACGAGCAGTACTTC.

This chain connects TRBV5-5 to TRBJ1-1; D unresolved. CDR1 is SGHKS and CDR2 is YYEKEE in the germline V gene (reference sequence). V was trimmed by 0 bases and J by 7 bases, leaving 7 bases between them. The CDR3 has 12 amino acids. The CDR3 sequence: CASSLAMIEAFF. CDR3 nucleotides: TGTGCCAGCAGCTTGGCTATGATTGAAGCTTTCTTT.

The chain joins TRBV27 to TRBJ2-7; 9 nucleotides line up with TRBD2. This CDR3 contains 15 residues. With V trimmed by 7 bases and J by 7 bases, 14 bases remained unmatched. Germline V gene data show CDR1 as MNHEY and CDR2 as SMNVEV (reference sequence). This CDR3 is CASKISGGTLHEQYF. DNA for the CDR3: TGTGCCAGCAAAATTAGCGGGGGTACTCTACATGAGCAGTACTTC.

J is TRBJ1-2 and V is TRBV19, with D hard to call. Per germline, CDR1 LNHDA and CDR2 SQIVND (reference sequence). The CDR3 has 12 residues. V dropped 5 bases and J dropped 4 bases, with 8 bases sitting between them. In nucleotides, the CDR3 is TGTGCCAGTAGTCCTGGTAGCTATGGCTACACCTTC. Translated: CASSPGSYGYTF.

The genes are TRBV5-6 and TRBJ1-1; a weak D match, TRBD1 (6 bases). V lost 1 base to trimming and J lost 1 base, with 8 bases between them. CDR1 is SGHDT and CDR2 is YYEEEE in the germline V gene. The CDR3 totals 14 residues. The DNA of the CDR3 is TGTGCCAGCAGCTTGAGGGGACAGAACACTGAAGCTTTCTTT. Translation gives CASSLRGQNTEAFF.

This clone was picked up one time. The chain joins TRBV29-1 to TRBJ2-6; TRBD2 agrees at 8 bases. Germline-derived CDR1 and CDR2 are SQVTM and ANQGSEA. This CDR3 has 16 residues. V was clipped by 3 bases and J by 4 bases; unmatched bases: 8. The CDR3 DNA reads as TGCAGCGTTGACCCGGGGGGGCCGTCCGGGGCCAACGTCCTGACTTTC. Protein: CSVDPGGPSGANVLTF. Variable domain in full (rest from reference TRBV29-1 and TRBJ2-6): SAVISQKPSRDICQRGTSLTIQCQVDSQVTMMFWYRQQPGQSLTLIATANQGSEATYESGFVIDKFPISRPNLTFSTLTVSNMSPEDSSIYLCSVDPGGPSGANVLTFGAGSRLTVL.

The chain couples TRBV19 to TRBJ2-7; the match to TRBD1 covers 10 bases. Trimming removed 2 bases from V and 2 bases from J; junction bases left unmatched: 3. Germline assignment: CDR1 LNHDA and CDR2 SQIVND (reference sequence). The CDR3 spans 15 residues. The CDR3 DNA is TGTGCCAGTAGTATATCGACAGGGGGCGCCTACGAGCAGTACTTC. It codes for CASSISTGGAYEQYF.

This sequence joins TRBV7-9 and TRBJ1-1; 7 nucleotides agree with TRBD1. Germline-derived CDR1 and CDR2 are SEHNR and FQNEAQ (reference sequence). J was trimmed by 1 base and V by 7 bases; bases with no gene match: 6. CDR3 length: 14 residues. The CDR3 protein is CASIRDSSNTEAFF. The CDR3 DNA follows: TGTGCCAGCATCAGGGACAGCTCGAACACTGAAGCTTTCTTT.

This clone was found once. This rearrangement joins TRBV5-1 to TRBJ2-5, with 7 bases aligning to TRBD1. Looked up from germline, CDR1 is SGHRS and CDR2 is YFSETQ. With 3 bases clipped from V and 0 bases from J, the junction kept 8 bases outside the gene matches. This CDR3 comprises 16 residues. CDR3 sequence (DNA): TGCGCCAGCAGCTCACAGGGGCCCTTGTACCAAGAGACCCAGTACTTC. It codes for CASSSQGPLYQETQYF.